Below are 29 T cell receptor beta chains sequenced from a single sample in a study of T cell changes during pregnancy in multiple sclerosis. Sequencing was performed with immunoSEQ multiplex PCR; in TCRdb, only in-frame clones are kept and a portion is missing. The sample has about 60,000 clones, 90% to 95% seen once. The sequencing here drew on peripheral blood, taken in the first trimester of pregnancy. Receptor source: a female donor with multiple sclerosis, enrolled in a pregnancy study.

The J gene is TRBJ2-7, the V gene TRBV27; 9 nucleotides match TRBD1. V shed 5 bases, J shed 7 bases, and the junction held 12 bases outside the gene matches. Germline V gene lookup returns CDR1 MNHEY and CDR2 SMNVEV (reference sequence). The CDR3 runs to 15 residues. The CDR3 here is CASSPSGQGGREQYF. CDR3 nucleotide sequence: TGTGCCAGCAGTCCCTCGGGACAGGGAGGGAGAGAGCAGTACTTC.

To note about this clone: One end of the junction fails to match germline, which may point to a read error. This chain uses TRBV7-7 with TRBJ2-5, with D perhaps matching TRBD1 (6 bases). The germline V gene has CDR1 SSHAT and CDR2 FNYEAQ (reference sequence). This CDR3 spans 13 amino acids. CDR3 coding DNA: TGTGCTAGCAGCTTAACAGGGCCAGAGACCCAGTACTTC. Its protein product is CASSLTGPETQYF.

In DNA form, the CDR3 reads TGTGCCAGCAGTTACTCGCCGGGATCAACTGAAGCTTTCTTT. This codes for CASSYSPGSTEAFF. V and J are TRBV6-5 and TRBJ1-1; unclear D gene. The V end was cut by 0 bases, the J end by 5 bases, with 10 bases between. The CDR3 sequence is 14 residues long. From germline, CDR1 is MNHEY and CDR2 SVGAGI.

The chain carries TRBV27 and TRBJ1-2, with D possibly matching TRBD1 (5 bases). CDR3 length: 13 amino acids. V dropped 3 bases and J dropped 8 bases, with 13 bases sitting between them. Germline lookup yields CDR1 MNHEY and CDR2 SMNVEV (reference sequence). This CDR3 reads CASSFRGAGGYTF. The DNA for the CDR3 is TGTGCCAGCAGTTTTCGAGGGGCGGGAGGCTACACCTTC.

This sequence joins TRBV5-6 and TRBJ1-2, with 10 bases matching TRBD1. CDR3 length equals 15 residues. Germline values: CDR1 SGHDT, CDR2 YYEEEE. The ends lost 3 bases at V and 8 bases at J; junction bases unmatched: 10. CDR3 loop: CASSWRDRGLRGYTF. The CDR3 nucleotides read TGTGCCAGCAGCTGGAGGGACAGGGGTTTGCGAGGCTACACCTTC.

This clone has just one count. Here the CDR3 reads CASSWTGGVGYGYTF. The CDR3 DNA reads TGTGCCAGCAGCTGGACAGGGGGCGTTGGGTATGGCTACACCTTC. The chain recombines TRBV7-9 with TRBJ1-2; TRBD1 matches at 11 bases. The CDR3 is 15 amino acids. The trim removed 4 bases at V and 5 bases at J, leaving 6 bases unmatched. CDR1 and CDR2 (germline): SEHNR, FQNEAQ (reference sequence).

This clone was picked up one time. CDR3 protein: CASSSSGGLMETQYF. The CDR3 bases are TGTGCCAGCAGCTCTAGCGGGGGGCTAATGGAGACCCAGTACTTC. This chain uses TRBV9 with TRBJ2-5, with 11 nucleotides matching TRBD2. Germline V lookup: CDR1 SGDLS, CDR2 YYNGEE. Trimming removed 4 bases from V and 5 bases from J; junction bases left unmatched: 7. The CDR3 sequence is 15 residues long.

The V call is TRBV4-3, the J call TRBJ1-2; TRBD1 matches at 10 bases. Germline V gene data show CDR1 as LGHNA and CDR2 as YSLEER. V lost 0 bases to trimming and J lost 8 bases; unmatched junction nucleotides: 12. The CDR3 is made up of 17 amino acids. CDR3 amino acids: CASSQETAGTGVGGYTF. The CDR3 nucleotides are TGCGCCAGCAGCCAAGAGACGGCCGGGACAGGGGTGGGGGGCTACACCTTC.

The chain recombines TRBV7-2 with TRBJ2-7; 7 bases align to TRBD1. This CDR3 is 16 amino acids long. Trimming took 1 base from V and 7 from J; bases not matched to a gene: 13. Germline loops: CDR1 SGHTA, CDR2 FQGNSA. CDR3 region: CASSLGPTGAQGEQYF. In DNA form, the CDR3 reads TGTGCCAGCAGCTTAGGCCCTACAGGGGCCCAAGGGGAGCAGTACTTC.

The gene calls are TRBV27 and TRBJ2-1, with 9 bases aligning to TRBD2. Germline CDR1 MNHEY, CDR2 SMNVEV (reference sequence). The CDR3 sequence is 17 residues long. With 5 bases clipped from V and 2 bases from J, the junction kept 10 bases outside the gene matches. This CDR3 reads CASSPPKRGATYNEQFF. In nucleotides, the CDR3 is TGTGCCAGCAGTCCCCCAAAGCGGGGGGCAACCTACAATGAGCAGTTCTTC.

V is TRBV27 and J is TRBJ2-1; weak D call: TRBD1 (5 bases). This CDR3 is 13 amino acids long. CDR1 is MNHEY and CDR2 is SMNVEV in the germline V gene (reference sequence). Trimming shortened V by 6 bases and J by 4 bases, and 10 bases separated the two germline ends. DNA of the CDR3: TGTGCCAGCAGGGAGACAGTTTACAATGAGCAGTTCTTC. It translates to CASRETVYNEQFF.

V gene TRBV29-1 combines with J gene TRBJ1-3; 9 bases align to TRBD1. Germline V lookup: CDR1 SQVTM, CDR2 ANQGSEA. This CDR3 region has 14 residues. V lost 4 bases and J lost 4; bases outside the gene matches: 5. The CDR3 protein is CSVGGQGRGNTIYF. Written as DNA, the CDR3 is TGCAGCGTTGGGGGACAGGGAAGGGGAAACACCATATATTTT.

The chain employs TRBV6-5 and TRBJ1-1; the D gene is possibly TRBD1 (5 bases). The V and J ends lost 3 bases and 2 bases respectively, with 16 bases between them. The CDR3 runs 16 residues. Germline V CDR1 and CDR2: MNHEY, SVGAGI. CDR3 coding DNA: TGTGCCAGCAGTTATGGAAGGGGAGGAGGCAACACTGAAGCTTTCTTT. This codes for CASSYGRGGGNTEAFF.

The rearrangement joins TRBV4-2 to TRBJ1-2; D unresolved. The germline V and J ends were trimmed by 0 bases and 7 bases, with 12 bases remaining between them. Per the germline V gene, CDR1 is LGHNA and CDR2 is YNFKEQ. The CDR3 covers 14 residues. In nucleotides, the CDR3 is TGTGCCAGCAGCCAAGATAGGGAGATACGTGGCTACACCTTC. Its protein is CASSQDREIRGYTF.

For the CDR3, the DNA is TGCGCCAGCAGCCAAAGACAGGGGGCAGACTATGGCTACACCTTC. Translating it yields CASSQRQGADYGYTF. The chain is built from TRBV4-1 and TRBJ1-2, with 10 bases identical to TRBD1. The CDR3 consists of 15 residues. Per germline, CDR1 MGHRA and CDR2 YSYEKL. V lost 2 bases, J lost 3 bases, and 3 bases stayed unmatched.

V usage is TRBV9 and J usage is TRBJ1-2; tentative D call: TRBD1 (5 bases). The V gene lost 2 bases and the J gene lost 1 base, with 12 bases spanning the gap. This CDR3 is 15 amino acids long. Per the germline V gene, CDR1 is SGDLS and CDR2 is YYNGEE. As DNA, the CDR3 is TGTGCCAGCAGCGTGGGGACGGGGGATAACTATGGCTACACCTTC. Its protein product is CASSVGTGDNYGYTF.

The chain uses TRBV10-3 and TRBJ1-4; 8 bases are a match to TRBD1. The V segment lost 2 bases and the J segment 4 bases; nucleotides outside the gene matches: 0. CDR1 and CDR2 (germline): ENHRY, SYGVKD. The CDR3 consists of 14 residues. CDR3 DNA sequence: TGTGCCATCAGTGAGGGGACAGGTAATGAAAAACTGTTTTTT. Its translation: CAISEGTGNEKLFF.

This clone was recorded only once. The chain joins TRBV4-3 to TRBJ2-3; D is perhaps TRBD2 (7 bases). The CDR3 consists of 15 residues. The ends were cut back, 2 bases at V and 4 bases at J, with 13 bases in the middle. CDR1 LGHNA and CDR2 YSLEER come from the germline V gene. CDR3 nucleotide sequence: TGCGCCAGCAGCCAACGCGGGGGCGGGGCAGATACGCAGTATTTT. Translating gives CASSQRGGGADTQYF.

The chain has TRBV7-6 and TRBJ1-4; 7 nucleotides match TRBD1. V gave up 5 bases and J gave up 5 bases; unmatched junction bases: 11. In germline, CDR1 is SGHVS, CDR2 FNYEAQ. The length of the CDR3 is 16 residues. CDR3 amino acids: CASSPRTGGPNEKLFF. As DNA, the CDR3 is TGTGCCAGCAGCCCCAGGACAGGAGGGCCAAATGAAAAACTGTTTTTT.

This chain links TRBV18 with TRBJ2-7; perhaps TRBD1 as D (6 bases). V lost 7 bases and J lost 5, with 18 bases in between. Germline loops: CDR1 KGHSH, CDR2 LQKENI. The length of the CDR3 is 14 residues. The CDR3 sequence: CASLRNREGDEQYF. In DNA form, the CDR3 reads TGTGCCAGCTTACGGAACAGGGAAGGGGACGAGCAGTACTTC.

This clone was found once. V gene TRBV9 combines with J gene TRBJ2-2; D is unclear. This CDR3 is built from 14 residues. V was shortened by 6 bases and J by 2 bases, with 11 bases between the two germline ends. Germline V gives CDR1 SGDLS, CDR2 YYNGEE. The CDR3 DNA reads as TGTGCCAGCAATCCTGCAGATAACACCGGGGAGCTGTTTTTT. Its translation is CASNPADNTGELFF.

The chain combines TRBV7-2 with TRBJ1-2, with D possibly matching TRBD1 (5 bases). This CDR3 region has 13 residues. Germline V CDR1 and CDR2: SGHTA, FQGNSA. V gave up 0 bases and J gave up 6 bases, with 8 bases separating them. The CDR3 loop is CASSLAREDGYTF. CDR3 nucleotide sequence: TGTGCCAGCAGCTTAGCCAGGGAGGATGGCTACACCTTC. Supplemented by reference TRBV7-2 and TRBJ1-2, the full variable domain reads GAGVSQSPSNKVTEKGKDVELRCDPISGHTALYWYRQSLGQGLEFLIYFQGNSAPDKSGLPSDRFSAERTGGSVSTLTIQRTQQEDSAVYLCASSLAREDGYTFGSGTRLTVV.

DNA for the CDR3: TGTGCCAGCAACACGGCTAGCGGCCAGCATGAGCAGTTCTTC. Amino acids: CASNTASGQHEQFF. The gene calls are TRBV9 and TRBJ2-1; 7 positions agree with TRBD2. CDR1 and CDR2 (germline): SGDLS, YYNGEE. Germline trimming cut 6 bases from V and 8 bases from J; bases unmatched to any gene: 11. CDR3 length: 14 amino acids.

The V and J genes are TRBV27 and TRBJ1-5; TRBD1 is a possible D gene (6 bases). The CDR3 is made up of 14 amino acids. In germline, CDR1 is MNHEY, CDR2 SMNVEV (reference sequence). V lost 6 bases and J lost 5, with 14 bases in between. Here the CDR3 reads CASSLQGTDQPQHF. The CDR3 DNA reads TGTGCCAGCAGCTTACAGGGTACAGATCAGCCCCAGCATTTT.

The chain recombines TRBV7-2 with TRBJ1-1; possible D gene TRBD1, 6 bases. The CDR3 has 13 amino acids. Trimming stripped 1 base from V and 4 bases from J, with 7 bases between. CDR1 is SGHTA, CDR2 FQGNSA, per germline. CDR3 amino acids: CASSLGTATEAFF. The CDR3 region has the DNA TGTGCCAGCAGCTTAGGGACAGCCACTGAAGCTTTCTTT.

This rearrangement joins TRBV9 to TRBJ2-2; 7 bases agree with TRBD2. The germline gives CDR1 SGDLS, CDR2 YYNGEE. J was trimmed by 9 bases and V by 3 bases; bases with no gene match: 5. The CDR3 sequence is 13 residues long. CDR3 protein: CASSAGGPRELFF. Written as DNA, the CDR3 is TGTGCCAGCAGCGCGGGGGGACCCCGGGAGCTGTTTTTT. Based on the CDR3 plus reference TRBV9 and TRBJ2-2, the full variable domain is DSGVTQTPKHLITATGQRVTLRCSPRSGDLSVYWYQQSLDQGLQFLIQYYNGEERAKGNILERFSAQQFPDLHSELNLSSLELGDSALYFCASSAGGPRELFFGEGSRLTVL.

V is TRBV19 and J is TRBJ2-3; 7 positions match TRBD2. CDR1 is LNHDA, CDR2 SQIVND, per germline (reference sequence). The CDR3 has 14 residues. With 1 base clipped from V and 3 bases from J, the junction kept 1 base outside the gene matches. In nucleotides, the CDR3 is TGTGCCAGTAGTATAGGGGAGGGAACAGATACGCAGTATTTT. It translates to CASSIGEGTDTQYF.

The V gene is TRBV7-3, the J gene TRBJ2-2, with D possibly matching TRBD1 (6 bases). CDR1 and CDR2 from the germline V gene are SGHTA and FQGTGA. Trimming shortened V by 5 bases and J by 3 bases, and 22 bases separated the two germline ends. This CDR3 comprises 18 residues. The CDR3 loop reads CASSRTGIYTKDTGELFF. Written as DNA, the CDR3 is TGTGCCAGCAGCCGAACAGGGATCTACACTAAAGACACCGGGGAGCTGTTTTTT.

The CDR3 sequence is CASVSSGGNYNEQFF. CDR3 coding DNA: TGTGCCAGCGTTTCTAGCGGGGGGAATTACAATGAGCAGTTCTTC. This rearrangement joins TRBV6-5 to TRBJ2-1, with 11 bases lining up with TRBD2. After removal of 8 bases from V and 4 bases from J, the junction contained 7 bases not matched to a gene. From germline, CDR1 is MNHEY and CDR2 SVGAGI. This CDR3 is built from 15 residues.